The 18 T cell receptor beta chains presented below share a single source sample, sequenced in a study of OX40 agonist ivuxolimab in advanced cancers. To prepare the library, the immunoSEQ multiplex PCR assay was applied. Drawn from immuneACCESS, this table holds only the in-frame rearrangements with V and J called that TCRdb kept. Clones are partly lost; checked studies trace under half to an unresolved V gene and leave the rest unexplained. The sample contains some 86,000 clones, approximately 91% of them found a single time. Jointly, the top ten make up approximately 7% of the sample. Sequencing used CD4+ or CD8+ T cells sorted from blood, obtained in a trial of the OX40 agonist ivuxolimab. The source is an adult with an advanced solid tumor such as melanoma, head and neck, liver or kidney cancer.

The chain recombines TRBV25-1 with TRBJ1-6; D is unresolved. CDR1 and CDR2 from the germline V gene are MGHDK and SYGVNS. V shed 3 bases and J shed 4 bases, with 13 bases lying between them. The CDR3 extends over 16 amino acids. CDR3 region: CASSDGGRIYNSPLHF. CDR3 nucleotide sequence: TGTGCCAGCAGTGATGGTGGGCGGATTTATAATTCACCCCTCCACTTT.

In nucleotides, the CDR3 is TGTGCCAGCTCACCTATTGGACAGGGTTCCGACGAGCAGTACTTC. It is translated as CASSPIGQGSDEQYF. V and J are TRBV18 and TRBJ2-7; 8 nucleotides agree with TRBD1. Germline V lookup: CDR1 KGHSH, CDR2 LQKENI. V shed 3 bases, J shed 5 bases, and the junction held 9 bases outside the gene matches. This CDR3 is built from 15 residues. Full variable domain (remainder filled in from reference TRBV18 and TRBJ2-7): NAGVMQNPRHLVRRRGQEARLRCSPMKGHSHVYWYRQLPEEGLKFMVYLQKENIIDESGMPKERFSAEFPKEGPSILRIQQVVRGDSAAYFCASSPIGQGSDEQYFGPGTRLTVT.

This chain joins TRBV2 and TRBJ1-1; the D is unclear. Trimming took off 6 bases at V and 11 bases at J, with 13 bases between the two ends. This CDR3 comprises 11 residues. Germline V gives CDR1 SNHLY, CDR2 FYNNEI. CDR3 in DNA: TGTGCCAGCAGAAGGACCCCTTCGGCTTTCTTT. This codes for CASRRTPSAFF.

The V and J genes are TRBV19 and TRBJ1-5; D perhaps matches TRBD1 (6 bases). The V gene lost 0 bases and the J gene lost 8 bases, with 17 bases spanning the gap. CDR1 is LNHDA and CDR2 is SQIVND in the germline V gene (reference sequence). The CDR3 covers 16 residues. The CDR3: CASSIESGARVKPQHF. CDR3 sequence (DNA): TGTGCCAGTAGTATAGAGTCAGGGGCGAGGGTGAAGCCCCAGCATTTT.

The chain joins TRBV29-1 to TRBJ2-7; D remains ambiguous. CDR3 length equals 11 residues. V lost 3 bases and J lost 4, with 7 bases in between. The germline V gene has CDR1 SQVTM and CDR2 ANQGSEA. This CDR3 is CSVEGSYEQYF. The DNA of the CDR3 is TGCAGCGTTGAGGGGTCGTACGAGCAGTACTTC.

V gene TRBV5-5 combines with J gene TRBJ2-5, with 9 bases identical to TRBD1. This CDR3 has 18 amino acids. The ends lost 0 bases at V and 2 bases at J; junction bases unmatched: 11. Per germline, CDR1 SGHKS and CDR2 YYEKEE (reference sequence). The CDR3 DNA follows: TGTGCCAGCAGCTTGGGGTTCTGGGGGACAGGGCTACAAGAGACCCAGTACTTC. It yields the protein CASSLGFWGTGLQETQYF.

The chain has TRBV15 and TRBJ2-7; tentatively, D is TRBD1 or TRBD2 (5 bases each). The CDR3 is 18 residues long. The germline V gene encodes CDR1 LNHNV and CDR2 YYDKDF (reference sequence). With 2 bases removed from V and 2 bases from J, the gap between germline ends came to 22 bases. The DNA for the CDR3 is TGTGCCACCAGCAGAACTCCTTCCAGGGCAGGGAGACCCTACGAGCAGTACTTC. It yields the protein CATSRTPSRAGRPYEQYF.

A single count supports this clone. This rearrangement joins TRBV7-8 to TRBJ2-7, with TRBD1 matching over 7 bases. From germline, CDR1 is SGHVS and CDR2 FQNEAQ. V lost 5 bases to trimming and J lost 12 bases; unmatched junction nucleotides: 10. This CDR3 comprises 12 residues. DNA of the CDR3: TGTGCCAGCAGCCCAAACAGGGGCCGGACGTACTTC. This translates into CASSPNRGRTYF. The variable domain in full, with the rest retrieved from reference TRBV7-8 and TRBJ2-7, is GAGVSQSPRYKVAKRGQDVALRCDPISGHVSLFWYQQALGQGPEFLTYFQNEAQLDKSGLPSDRFFAERPEGSVSTLKIQRTQQEDSAVYLCASSPNRGRTYFGPGTRLTVT.

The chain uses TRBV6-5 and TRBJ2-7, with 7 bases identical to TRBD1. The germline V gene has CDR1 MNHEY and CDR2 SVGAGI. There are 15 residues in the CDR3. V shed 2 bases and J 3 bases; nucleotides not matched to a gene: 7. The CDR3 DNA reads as TGTGCCAGCAGTTACACCGGGACAGAAATCTACGAGCAGTACTTC. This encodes CASSYTGTEIYEQYF.

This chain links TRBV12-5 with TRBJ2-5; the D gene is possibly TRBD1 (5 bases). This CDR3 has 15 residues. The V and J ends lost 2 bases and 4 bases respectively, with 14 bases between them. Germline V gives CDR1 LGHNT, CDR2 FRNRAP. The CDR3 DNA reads TGTGCTAGTGGTTTGCACGTTGGGCAGGGAGAGACCCAGTACTTC. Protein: CASGLHVGQGETQYF.

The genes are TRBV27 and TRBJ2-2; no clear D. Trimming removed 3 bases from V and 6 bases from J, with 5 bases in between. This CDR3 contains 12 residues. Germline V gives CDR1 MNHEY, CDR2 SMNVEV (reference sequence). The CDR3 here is CASSFRAGELFF. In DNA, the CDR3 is TGTGCCAGCAGTTTTAGGGCCGGGGAGCTGTTTTTT.

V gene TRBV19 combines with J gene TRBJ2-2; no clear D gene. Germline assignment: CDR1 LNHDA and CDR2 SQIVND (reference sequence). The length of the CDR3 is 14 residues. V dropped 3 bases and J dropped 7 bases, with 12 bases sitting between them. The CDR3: CASSISREFGELFF. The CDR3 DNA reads TGTGCCAGTAGTATCTCTCGCGAGTTCGGGGAGCTGTTTTTT.

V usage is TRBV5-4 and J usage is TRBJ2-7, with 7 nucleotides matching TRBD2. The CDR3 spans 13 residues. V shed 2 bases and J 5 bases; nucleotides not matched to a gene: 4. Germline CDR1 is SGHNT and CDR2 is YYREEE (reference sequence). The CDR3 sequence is CASSFTGGNEQYF. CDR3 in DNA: TGTGCCAGCAGCTTCACGGGAGGCAACGAGCAGTACTTC. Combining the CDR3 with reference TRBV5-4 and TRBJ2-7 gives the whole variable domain ETGVTQSPTHLIKTRGQQVTLRCSSQSGHNTVSWYQQALGQGPQFIFQYYREEENGRGNFPPRFSGLQFPNYSSELNVNALELDDSALYLCASSFTGGNEQYFGPGTRLTVT.

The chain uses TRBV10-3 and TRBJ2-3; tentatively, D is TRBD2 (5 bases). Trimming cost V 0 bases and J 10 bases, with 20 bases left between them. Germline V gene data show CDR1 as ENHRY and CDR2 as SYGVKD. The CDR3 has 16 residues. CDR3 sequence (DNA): TGTGCCATCAGTGAGTCGATTGGGAAGGGAGTCGGTCCGCAGTATTTT. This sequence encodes CAISESIGKGVGPQYF.

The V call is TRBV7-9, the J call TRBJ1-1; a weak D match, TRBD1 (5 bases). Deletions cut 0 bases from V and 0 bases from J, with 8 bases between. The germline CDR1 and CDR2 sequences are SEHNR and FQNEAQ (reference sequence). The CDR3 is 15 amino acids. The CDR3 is CASSLAGRMNTEAFF. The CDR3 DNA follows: TGTGCCAGCAGCTTAGCGGGACGTATGAACACTGAAGCTTTCTTT.

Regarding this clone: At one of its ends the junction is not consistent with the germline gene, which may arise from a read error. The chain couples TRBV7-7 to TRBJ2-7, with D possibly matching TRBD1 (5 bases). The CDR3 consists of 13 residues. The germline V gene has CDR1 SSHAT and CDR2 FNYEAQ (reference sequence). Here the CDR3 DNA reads TGTGCTAGCAGCTTACGTAGGGGCAACGAGCAGTACTTC. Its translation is CASSLRRGNEQYF.

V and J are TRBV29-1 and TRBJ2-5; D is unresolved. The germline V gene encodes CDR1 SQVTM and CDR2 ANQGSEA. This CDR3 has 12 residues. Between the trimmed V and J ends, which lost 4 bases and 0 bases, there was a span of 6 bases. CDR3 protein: CSVGGNQETQYF. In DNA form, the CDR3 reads TGCAGCGTTGGAGGAAACCAAGAGACCCAGTACTTC.

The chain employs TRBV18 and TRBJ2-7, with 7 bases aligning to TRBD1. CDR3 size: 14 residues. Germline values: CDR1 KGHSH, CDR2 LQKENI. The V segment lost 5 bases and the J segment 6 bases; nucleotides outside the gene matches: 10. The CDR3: CASSIGTAVGEQYF. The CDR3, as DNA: TGTGCCAGCTCAATCGGGACAGCTGTAGGCGAGCAGTACTTC. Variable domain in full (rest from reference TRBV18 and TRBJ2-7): NAGVMQNPRHLVRRRGQEARLRCSPMKGHSHVYWYRQLPEEGLKFMVYLQKENIIDESGMPKERFSAEFPKEGPSILRIQQVVRGDSAAYFCASSIGTAVGEQYFGPGTRLTVT.